This TCR beta chain was retrieved from a study of Tregs in tolerant kidney transplant recipients. Comment on this clone: The CDR3 end lies 3 residues beyond the end of the read and is filled in from the germline J gene.

The protocol was immunoSEQ multiplex PCR, while the TCRdb copy is restricted to in-frame clones and leaves out a portion. This sample's table has some 31,000 clones. Trimming shortened V by 5 bases and J by 5 bases, and 21 bases separated the two germline ends. CDR3 length: 16 residues. The germline V gene encodes CDR1 LNHDA and CDR2 SQIVND (reference sequence). This TCR derives from a human donor who received a combined kidney and bone marrow transplant. The source was CD8+ T cells from blood, collected before the transplant. The chain has TRBV19 and TRBJ1-2, with D perhaps matching TRBD1 (6 bases). The CDR3 here is CASSPRPGDEWYGYTF. The sequenced CDR3 bases are TGTGCCAGTAGTCCAAGGCCAGGGGACGAATGGTATGGC. The full variable domain, completed using reference TRBV19 and TRBJ1-2, is DGGITQSPKYLFRKEGQNVTLSCEQNLNHDAMYWYRQDPGQGLRLIYYSQIVNDFQKGDIAEGYSVSREKKESFPLTVTSAQKNPTAFYLCASSPRPGDEWYGYTFGSGTRLTVV.